The clone carrying this TCR beta chain was counted many times. Its antigen is unknown. TCRdb reprocessed the RT-PCR reads with MiXCR, giving one entry per CDR3 protein. The table lists under 550,000 distinct CDR3 sequences, approximately 6.9% of them singletons. The data are from a study of response to subunit inactivated influenza vaccine. Study findings and constraints: Every seasonal influenza vaccination brings in few new T cells, the authors suggested.

The germline V and J ends were trimmed by 0 bases and 7 bases, with 16 bases remaining between them. The germline V gene encodes CDR1 DFQATT and CDR2 SNEGSKA (reference sequence). The CDR3 length is 15 residues. This TCR came from a man aged 50 to 69 who received an inactivated influenza vaccine. This chain uses TRBV20-1 with TRBJ2-1, with D possibly TRBD1 on 5 matching bases. This specimen consisted of PBMCs from blood, obtained about 23 months after vaccination. DNA of the CDR3: TGCAGTGCTAGAGAACGGCGTTATCAGGGTAATGAGCAGTTCTTC. Translating it yields CSARERRYQGNEQFF.